Each of the 14 T cell receptor beta chains below was sequenced from the same sample in a study of blood T cell repertoires in COVID-19. Assay: immunoSEQ multiplex PCR; the TCRdb copy retains only in-frame clones and omits some. This sample has roughly 150,000 clones, with 70% to 85% found just once. Sequencing was done on a sample of peripheral blood. The receptors come from a man aged 55 to 70 who had recovered from COVID-19.

In regard to this clone: Within the sample, other DNA sequences also encode this same CDR3. V gene TRBV10-3 combines with J gene TRBJ1-2; D uncertain. V gave up 2 bases and J gave up 4 bases, with 11 bases separating them. This CDR3 region has 14 residues. CDR1 and CDR2 (germline): ENHRY, SYGVKD. The CDR3 DNA is TGTGCCATCAGTGAGACCGAGAGGGCCTATGGCTACACCTTC. It translates to CAISETERAYGYTF.

The rearrangement links TRBV7-2 to TRBJ2-7; D is ambiguous. This CDR3 comprises 14 residues. Trimming took off 1 base at V and 5 bases at J, with 12 bases between the two ends. Germline V CDR1 and CDR2: SGHTA, FQGNSA. CDR3 in DNA: TGTGCCAGCAGCTTAGACCTTAGAGCCCACGAGCAGTACTTC. Protein sequence: CASSLDLRAHEQYF.

This chain joins TRBV3-1 (or the pseudogene TRBV3-2) and TRBJ2-1, with D tentatively TRBD1 (5 bases). Between the trimmed V and J ends, which lost 4 bases and 8 bases, there was a span of 12 bases. Per germline, CDR1 LGHDT and CDR2 YNNKEL (reference sequence). This CDR3 contains 13 residues. This CDR3 is CASSRQGSHEQFF. The CDR3 nucleotides read TGTGCCAGCAGCCGGCAGGGTTCGCATGAGCAGTTCTTC.

V is TRBV6-6 and J is TRBJ1-1; perhaps TRBD1 as D (6 bases). The CDR3 is 12 amino acids. CDR1 is MNHNY, CDR2 SVGAGI, per germline (reference sequence). V was trimmed by 7 bases and J by 9 bases, leaving 15 bases between them. CDR3 region: CASTLGQPQAFF. The CDR3 nucleotides are TGTGCCAGCACCTTAGGACAGCCCCAAGCTTTCTTT.

This chain joins TRBV30 and TRBJ2-3; unclear D gene. This CDR3 has 15 residues. Germline assignment: CDR1 GTSNPN and CDR2 SVGIG (reference sequence). V was cut by 1 base and J by 0 bases, with 11 bases left in between. The CDR3 loop is CAWSGGSLSTDTQYF. The CDR3 coding sequence is TGTGCCTGGAGTGGTGGCTCCTTGAGCACAGATACGCAGTATTTT.

The chain recombines TRBV4-2 with TRBJ2-7; 12 nucleotides agree with TRBD2. This CDR3 has 19 residues. With 1 base clipped from V and 0 bases from J, the junction kept 10 bases outside the gene matches. Germline V gene sequence: CDR1 LGHNA, CDR2 YNFKEQ. In nucleotides, the CDR3 is TGTGCCAGCAGCCAAGCTAGCGGGGGGGGGTCGGTAAGCTCCTACGAGCAGTACTTC. This sequence encodes CASSQASGGGSVSSYEQYF.

The J gene is TRBJ2-2, the V gene TRBV18; TRBD1 matches at 7 bases. Looked up from germline, CDR1 is KGHSH and CDR2 is LQKENI. CDR3 length: 15 amino acids. Germline trimming cut 1 base from V and 4 bases from J; bases unmatched to any gene: 3. The CDR3 nucleotides are TGTGCCAGCTCACCACAGGGGACAGCCACCGGGGAGCTGTTTTTT. As protein: CASSPQGTATGELFF.

The rearrangement links TRBV7-8 to TRBJ1-2, with D tentatively TRBD1 (5 bases). Germline V gene data show CDR1 as SGHVS and CDR2 as FQNEAQ. The CDR3 is 18 residues long. Trimming left V 1 base short and J 2 bases short, with 20 bases between. The DNA for the CDR3 is TGTGCCAGCAGCTTAGTCCCCTCTACAGGAACCTTAAACTATGGCTACACCTTC. Its protein product is CASSLVPSTGTLNYGYTF.

V usage is TRBV5-1 and J usage is TRBJ2-2; the match to TRBD2 covers 7 bases. CDR1 and CDR2 from the germline V gene are SGHRS and YFSETQ. Germline trimming cut 1 base from V and 2 bases from J; bases unmatched to any gene: 5. The CDR3 covers 16 residues. In DNA, the CDR3 is TGCGCCAGCAGCTTGAGGCTAGCGGATAACACCGGGGAGCTGTTTTTT. Its translation is CASSLRLADNTGELFF. The full variable domain, in which reference TRBV5-1 and TRBJ2-2 provide the parts outside the CDR3, is KAGVTQTPRYLIKTRGQQVTLSCSPISGHRSVSWYQQTPGQGLQFLFEYFSETQRNKGNFPGRFSGRQFSNSRSEMNVSTLELGDSALYLCASSLRLADNTGELFFGEGSRLTVL.

This clone was seen once. The sample has other DNA sequences that encode this CDR3 too. V is TRBV11-3 and J is TRBJ2-3, with D possibly matching TRBD2 (5 bases). V gave up 1 base and J gave up 2 bases, with 7 bases separating them. The CDR3 loop spans 14 amino acids. Looked up from germline, CDR1 is SGHNT and CDR2 is YENEEA. The CDR3 DNA reads as TGTGCCAGCAGCTTAGGTCTAGCCACAGATACGCAGTATTTT. This translates into CASSLGLATDTQYF.

CDR3 DNA sequence: TGTGCCAGCAGCTTGGGAAGTAGCGGGGGTTACAATGAGCAGTTCTTC. Its protein is CASSLGSSGGYNEQFF. The chain links TRBV5-4 to TRBJ2-1; 9 bases fit TRBD2. Germline assignment: CDR1 SGHNT and CDR2 YYREEE (reference sequence). With V trimmed by 0 bases and J by 4 bases, 5 bases remained unmatched. The CDR3 runs 16 residues.

This chain connects TRBV30 to TRBJ2-3; 12 nucleotides agree with TRBD2. The germline V gene encodes CDR1 GTSNPN and CDR2 SVGIG (reference sequence). The ends lost 8 bases at V and 4 bases at J; junction bases unmatched: 10. This CDR3 is 15 amino acids long. CDR3 nucleotides: TGTGCCCAGGGCCCTAGCGGGGGGGGGTCAGATACGCAGTATTTT. Its protein product is CAQGPSGGGSDTQYF.

This clone has ten or more counts. CDR3 sequence: CASSLAAGGFYEQYF. In DNA, the CDR3 is TGTGCCAGCAGCTTGGCAGCGGGAGGGTTCTACGAGCAGTACTTC. The rearrangement joins TRBV5-4 to TRBJ2-7, with TRBD2 matching 10 bases. CDR1 is SGHNT, CDR2 YYREEE, per germline (reference sequence). CDR3 length: 15 amino acids. V dropped 0 bases and J dropped 3; count of bases not matched to a gene: 3.

In its sample, this clone was seen once. The chain employs TRBV6-5 and TRBJ2-4; 7 bases line up with TRBD1. Trimming removed 0 bases from V and 9 bases from J; junction bases left unmatched: 8. This CDR3 comprises 15 residues. Germline assignment: CDR1 MNHEY and CDR2 SVGAGI. In nucleotides, the CDR3 is TGTGCCAGCAGTTACTCATTTGACAGGGCTGGCATTCAGTACTTC. Translating gives CASSYSFDRAGIQYF.